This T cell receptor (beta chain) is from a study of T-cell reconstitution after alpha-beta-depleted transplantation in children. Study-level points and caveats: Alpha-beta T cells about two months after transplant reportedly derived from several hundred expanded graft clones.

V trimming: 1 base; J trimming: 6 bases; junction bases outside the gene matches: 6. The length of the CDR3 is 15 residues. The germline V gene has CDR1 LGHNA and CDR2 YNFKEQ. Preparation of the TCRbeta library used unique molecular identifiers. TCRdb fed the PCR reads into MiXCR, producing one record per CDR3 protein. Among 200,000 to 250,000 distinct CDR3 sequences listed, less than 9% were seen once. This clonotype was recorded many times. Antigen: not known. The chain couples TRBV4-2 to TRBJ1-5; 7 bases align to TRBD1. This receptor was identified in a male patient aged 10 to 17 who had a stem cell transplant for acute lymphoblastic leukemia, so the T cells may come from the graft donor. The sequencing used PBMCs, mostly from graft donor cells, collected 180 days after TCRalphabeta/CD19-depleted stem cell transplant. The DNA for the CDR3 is TGTGCCAGCAGCCAAGGTAGGGGGCGCGGTCAGCCCCAGCATTTT. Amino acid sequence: CASSQGRGRGQPQHF.